This T cell receptor beta chain is drawn from a study of OX40 agonist ivuxolimab in advanced cancers. This clone was detected only once. This CDR3 contains 15 residues. Germline-derived CDR1 and CDR2 are LGHNA and YSLEER. V gave up 4 bases and J gave up 1 base, with 13 bases separating them. Repertoires were generated with immunoSEQ multiplex PCR, while TCRdb's copy carries only in-frame clones and drops some. The sample includes approximately 38,000 clones, 75% to 85% of them seen just once. The genes are TRBV4-3 and TRBJ1-2; the D gene is possibly TRBD1 (6 bases). The clonotype originates from an adult with an advanced solid tumor such as melanoma, head and neck, liver or kidney cancer. Specimen: CD4+ or CD8+ T cells sorted from blood, collected in a trial of the OX40 agonist ivuxolimab. CDR3 region: CASSPSYRDNYGYTF. The CDR3 DNA reads TGCGCCAGCAGCCCAAGTTACAGGGATAACTATGGCTACACCTTC.